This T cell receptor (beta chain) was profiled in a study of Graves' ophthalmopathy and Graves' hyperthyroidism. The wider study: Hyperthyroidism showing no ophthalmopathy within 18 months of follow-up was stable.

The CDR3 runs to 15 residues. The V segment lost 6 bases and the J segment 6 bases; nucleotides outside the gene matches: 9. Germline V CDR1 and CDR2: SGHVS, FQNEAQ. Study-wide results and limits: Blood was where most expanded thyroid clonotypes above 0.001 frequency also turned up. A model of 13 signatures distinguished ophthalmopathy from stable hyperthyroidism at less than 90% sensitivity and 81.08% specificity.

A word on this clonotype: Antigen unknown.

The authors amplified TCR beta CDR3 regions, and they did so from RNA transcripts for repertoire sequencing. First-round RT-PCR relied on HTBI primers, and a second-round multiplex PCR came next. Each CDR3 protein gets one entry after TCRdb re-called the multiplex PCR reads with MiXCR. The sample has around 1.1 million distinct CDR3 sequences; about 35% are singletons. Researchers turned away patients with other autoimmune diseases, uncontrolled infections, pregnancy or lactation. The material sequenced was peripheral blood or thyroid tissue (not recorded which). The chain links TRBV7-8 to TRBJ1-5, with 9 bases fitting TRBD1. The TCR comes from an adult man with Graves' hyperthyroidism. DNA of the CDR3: TGTGCCAGCAGGTCTGGGACAGGGTACCGTCAGCCCCAGCATTTT. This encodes CASRSGTGYRQPQHF.